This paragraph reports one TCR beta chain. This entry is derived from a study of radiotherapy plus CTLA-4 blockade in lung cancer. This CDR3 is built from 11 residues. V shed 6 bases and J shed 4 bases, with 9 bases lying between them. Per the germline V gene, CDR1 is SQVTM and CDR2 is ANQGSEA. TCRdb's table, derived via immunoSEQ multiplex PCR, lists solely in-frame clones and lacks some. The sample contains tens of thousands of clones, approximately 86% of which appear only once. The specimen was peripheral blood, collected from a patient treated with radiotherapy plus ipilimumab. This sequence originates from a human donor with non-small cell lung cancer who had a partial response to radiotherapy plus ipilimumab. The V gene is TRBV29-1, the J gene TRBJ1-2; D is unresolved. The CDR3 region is CSVYHGYGYTF. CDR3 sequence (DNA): TGCAGCGTCTACCATGGCTATGGCTACACCTTC.